This T cell receptor beta chain was recorded in a study of technical replicates of blood from a handful of donors. The CDR3 loop spans 15 amino acids. The V segment lost 2 bases and the J segment 3 bases; nucleotides outside the gene matches: 1. CDR1 is MGHRA, CDR2 YSYEKL, per germline. Some clones are missing from TCRdb's copy, which holds only in-frame ones; the method was immunoSEQ multiplex PCR. The repertoire includes approximately 94,000 clones, approximately 95% of them detected once, and about 0.38% sits in the top ten. This chain joins TRBV4-1 and TRBJ2-3; 11 bases fit TRBD2. Sequenced: T cells isolated from PBMCs. This TCR derives from a human donor in good health. CDR3 sequence reads: CASSQIAGGTDTQYF. CDR3 coding DNA: TGCGCCAGCAGCCAAATAGCGGGAGGGACAGATACGCAGTATTTT.